This T cell receptor beta chain was identified during a study of cytomegalovirus exposure and HLA in healthy donors. It was with 60 Vbeta and 13 Jbeta primers that the PCR ran. Generated by immunoSEQ multiplex PCR, the TCRdb table keeps only in-frame clones and is missing some. This table has about 180,000 clones, about 80% appearing once. Germline V gives CDR1 SEHNR, CDR2 FQNEAQ (reference sequence). The CDR3 extends over 15 amino acids. Trimming pared 0 bases from V and 2 bases from J, leaving 8 bases between. This clonotype was sampled from a woman between 55 and 75 years old in good health and CMV-seropositive. Sequenced input: PBMCs. This chain joins TRBV7-9 and TRBJ2-1, with D possibly TRBD2 on 6 matching bases. The DNA of the CDR3 is TGTGCCAGCAGCTTAGCTAGCGGCACCTACAATGAGCAGTTCTTC. The encoded protein is CASSLASGTYNEQFF.